The 10 T cell receptor beta chains listed next were all sequenced from one sample in a study of blood T cells in healthy people across ages. Primed by a sample-barcoded 5' primer and a J-beta primer mix, a second PCR proceeded for 7 to 11 cycles. TCRdb itself ran the 5' RACE reads through MiXCR, one entry per CDR3 protein. Of 450,000 to 600,000 distinct CDR3 sequences listed, about a quarter are singletons. The data also belong to a second study, concerning T cells of mothers and their children.

Sequencing input: blood. These receptors were collected from a boy aged 2 to 9 in good health.

A few counts support this clonotype. V gene TRBV5-1 combines with J gene TRBJ1-1, with 7 bases aligning to TRBD1. This CDR3 has 15 residues. J gave up 3 bases and V 0 bases, and 5 bases lay outside the gene matches. Germline values: CDR1 SGHRS, CDR2 YFSETQ. The DNA for the CDR3 is TGCGCCAGCAGCTTGGTCAAGGGGGCGGACACTGAAGCTTTCTTT. Amino acid sequence: CASSLVKGADTEAFF.

This clonotype is categorized as medium-sized. The chain joins TRBV7-8 to TRBJ2-7; TRBD1 is a possible D gene (6 bases). Germline CDR1 is SGHVS and CDR2 is FQNEAQ. CDR3 length equals 13 residues. V gave up 5 bases and J gave up 2 bases, with 10 bases separating them. This CDR3 is CASSVGQTYEQYF. In DNA, the CDR3 is TGTGCCAGCAGCGTCGGACAGACCTACGAGCAGTACTTC.

In its sample, this clonotype was seen a few times. The J gene is TRBJ2-7, the V gene TRBV2; 7 bases fit TRBD2. CDR1 and CDR2 (germline): SNHLY, FYNNEI. The CDR3 totals 12 residues. The V and J ends lost 8 bases and 6 bases, in that order; junction bases with no gene match: 7. The CDR3: CASGRGGVEQYF. The CDR3 DNA reads as TGTGCCAGCGGCCGTGGGGGGGTCGAGCAGTACTTC.

The CDR3 DNA is TGTGCCACCAGCAGGGAGTCTGGGGCCAACGTCCTGACTTTC. The encoded protein is CATSRESGANVLTF. The chain recombines TRBV15 with TRBJ2-6; no firm D call. Germline V lookup: CDR1 LNHNV, CDR2 YYDKDF (reference sequence). Between the trimmed V and J ends, which lost 3 bases and 1 base, there was a span of 4 bases. The CDR3 length is 14 residues.

Notes on this clonotype: Compared with germline, one end of the junction differs, possibly owing to a read error. This chain joins TRBV2 and TRBJ2-5, with a possible D match to TRBD2 (6 bases). This CDR3 is built from 13 residues. Germline V gene sequence: CDR1 SNHLY, CDR2 FYNNEI. CDR3 nucleotides: TGTGCCAGCAGTGACTACGACGGGAGCCGGTGGTATTTC. Translation: CASSDYDGSRWYF.

This clonotype was counted a few times. V usage is TRBV12-3 or TRBV12-4 and J usage is TRBJ2-7; 9 bases fit TRBD1. The CDR3 runs 14 residues. With 3 bases clipped from V and 5 bases from J, the junction kept 5 bases outside the gene matches. This chain's CDR3 is CASSLGQGVHEQYF. The CDR3 DNA follows: TGTGCCAGCAGTTTGGGACAGGGTGTCCACGAGCAGTACTTC.

The rearrangement joins TRBV13 to TRBJ1-5; a possible D gene is TRBD1 (6 bases). Germline loops: CDR1 PRHDT, CDR2 FYEKMQ (reference sequence). The V end lost 0 bases, the J end lost 5 bases, and 14 bases lay between the germline ends. The CDR3 has 16 residues. CDR3 amino acids: CASSLGFRSGDQPQHF. In nucleotides, the CDR3 is TGTGCCAGCAGCTTAGGCTTTCGGTCAGGGGATCAGCCCCAGCATTTT.

The V gene is TRBV11-2, the J gene TRBJ2-1; the match to TRBD1 covers 7 bases. Germline V gene data show CDR1 as SGHAT and CDR2 as FQNNGV. This CDR3 spans 13 amino acids. Trimming at V came to 3 bases and at J to 10 bases, leaving 6 bases not matched to a gene. The DNA for the CDR3 is TGTGCCAGCAGCTTCCAGACAGGGCGCGAGCAGTTCTTC. Translated, it gives CASSFQTGREQFF.

This clonotype has just a few counts. V is TRBV7-2 and J is TRBJ1-4, with D possibly TRBD1 on 6 matching bases. CDR1 is SGHTA and CDR2 is FQGNSA in the germline V gene. The CDR3 spans 16 residues. The germline V and J ends were trimmed by 5 bases and 5 bases, with 18 bases remaining between them. As DNA, the CDR3 is TGTGCCAGCAGCCCCCGACAGGTCGGGGTCAATGAAAAACTGTTTTTT. Protein product: CASSPRQVGVNEKLFF.

This clonotype was seen a handful of times. The genes are TRBV4-1 and TRBJ2-1; 7 bases agree with TRBD2. Germline values: CDR1 MGHRA, CDR2 YSYEKL. V lost 2 bases to trimming and J lost 5 bases; unmatched junction nucleotides: 12. The CDR3 contains 17 residues. The CDR3 here is CASSQPVVAGVNNEQFF. The CDR3 DNA reads as TGCGCCAGCAGCCAACCTGTTGTGGCGGGGGTTAACAATGAGCAGTTCTTC.